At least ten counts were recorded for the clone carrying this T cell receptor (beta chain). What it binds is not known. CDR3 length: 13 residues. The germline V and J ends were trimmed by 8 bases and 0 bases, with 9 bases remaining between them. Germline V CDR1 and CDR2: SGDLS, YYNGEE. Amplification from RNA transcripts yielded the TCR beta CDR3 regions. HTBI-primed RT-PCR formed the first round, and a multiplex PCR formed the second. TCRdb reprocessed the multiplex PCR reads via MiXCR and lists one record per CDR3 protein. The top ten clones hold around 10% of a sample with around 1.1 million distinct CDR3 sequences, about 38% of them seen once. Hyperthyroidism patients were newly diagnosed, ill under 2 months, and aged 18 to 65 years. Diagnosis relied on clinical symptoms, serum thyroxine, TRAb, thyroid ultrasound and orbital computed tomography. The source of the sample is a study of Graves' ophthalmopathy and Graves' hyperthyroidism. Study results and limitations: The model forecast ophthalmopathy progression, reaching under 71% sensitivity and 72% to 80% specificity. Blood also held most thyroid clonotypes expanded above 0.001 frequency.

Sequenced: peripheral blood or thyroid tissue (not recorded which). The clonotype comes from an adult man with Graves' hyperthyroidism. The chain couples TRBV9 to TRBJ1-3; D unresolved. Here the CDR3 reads CASSPSSGNTIYF. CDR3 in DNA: TGTGCCAGTAGCCCCAGCTCTGGAAACACCATATATTTT.